This T cell receptor beta chain was recovered during a study of cytomegalovirus exposure and HLA in healthy donors. PCR used 60 Vbeta primers and 13 Jbeta primers. Profiling relied on immunoSEQ multiplex PCR, and the TCRdb table lists in-frame clones only, not all of them. The repertoire table contains around 120,000 clones. This CDR3 has 16 residues. CDR1 and CDR2 (germline): SNHLY, FYNNEI. V shed 6 bases and J 5 bases; nucleotides not matched to a gene: 11. Specimen: PBMCs. This receptor was identified in a man aged 18 to 29 in good health and CMV-seronegative. V and J are TRBV2 and TRBJ1-5; 9 bases agree with TRBD1. The CDR3 nucleotides read TGTGCCAGCAGAATAATCGGGACAGGGAGTCATCAGCCCCAGCATTTT. Amino acids: CASRIIGTGSHQPQHF.